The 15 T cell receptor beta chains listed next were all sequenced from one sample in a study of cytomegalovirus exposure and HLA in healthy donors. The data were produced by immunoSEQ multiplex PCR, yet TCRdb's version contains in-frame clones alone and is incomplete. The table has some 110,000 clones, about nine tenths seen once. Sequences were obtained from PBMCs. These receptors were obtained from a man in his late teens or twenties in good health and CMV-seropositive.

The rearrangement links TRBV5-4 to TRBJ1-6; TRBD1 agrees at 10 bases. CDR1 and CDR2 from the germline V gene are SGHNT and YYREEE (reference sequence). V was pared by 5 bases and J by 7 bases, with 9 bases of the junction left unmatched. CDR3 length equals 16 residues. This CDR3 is CASRRRQGARNSPLHF. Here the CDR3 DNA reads TGTGCCAGCAGACGAAGACAGGGGGCACGGAATTCACCCCTCCACTTT.

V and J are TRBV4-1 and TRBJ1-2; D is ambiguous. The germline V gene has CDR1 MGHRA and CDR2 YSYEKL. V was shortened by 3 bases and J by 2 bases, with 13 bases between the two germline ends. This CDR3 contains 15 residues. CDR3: CASSQTVDTNYGYTF. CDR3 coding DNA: TGCGCCAGCAGCCAGACGGTCGACACAAACTATGGCTACACCTTC.

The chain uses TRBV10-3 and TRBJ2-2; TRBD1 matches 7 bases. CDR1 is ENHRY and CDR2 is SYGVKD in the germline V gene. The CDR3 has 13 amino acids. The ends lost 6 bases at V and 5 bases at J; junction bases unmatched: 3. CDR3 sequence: CAISGQETGELFF. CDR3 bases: TGTGCCATCAGCGGACAGGAGACCGGGGAGCTGTTTTTT.

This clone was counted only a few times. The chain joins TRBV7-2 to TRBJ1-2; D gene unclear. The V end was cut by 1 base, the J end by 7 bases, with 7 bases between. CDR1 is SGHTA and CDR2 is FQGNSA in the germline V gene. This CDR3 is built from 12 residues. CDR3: CASSLDWSGYTF. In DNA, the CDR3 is TGTGCCAGCAGCTTAGACTGGAGTGGCTACACCTTC.

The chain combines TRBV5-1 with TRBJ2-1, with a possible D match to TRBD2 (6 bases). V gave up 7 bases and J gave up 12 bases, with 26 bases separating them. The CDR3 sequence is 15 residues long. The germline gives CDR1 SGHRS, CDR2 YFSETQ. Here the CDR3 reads CASHEPRDSPKGQFF. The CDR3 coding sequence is TGCGCCAGCCACGAACCCCGGGACTCCCCAAAGGGGCAGTTCTTC.

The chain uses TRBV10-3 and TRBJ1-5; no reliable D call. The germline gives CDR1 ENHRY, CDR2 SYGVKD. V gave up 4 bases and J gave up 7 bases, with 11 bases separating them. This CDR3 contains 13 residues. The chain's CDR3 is CAISGGRGQPQHF. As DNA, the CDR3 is TGTGCCATCAGTGGGGGTAGAGGGCAGCCCCAGCATTTT.

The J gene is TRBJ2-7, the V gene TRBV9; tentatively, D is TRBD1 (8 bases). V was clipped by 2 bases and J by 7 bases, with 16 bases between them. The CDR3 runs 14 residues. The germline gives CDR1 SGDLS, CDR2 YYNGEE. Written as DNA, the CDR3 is TGTGCCAGCAGCGTTGACAGGGGAGGGTTTGAGCAGTACTTC. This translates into CASSVDRGGFEQYF.

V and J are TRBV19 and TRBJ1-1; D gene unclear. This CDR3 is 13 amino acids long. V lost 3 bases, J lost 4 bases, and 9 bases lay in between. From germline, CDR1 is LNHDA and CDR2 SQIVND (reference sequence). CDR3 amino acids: CASSISPSTEAFF. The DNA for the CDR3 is TGTGCCAGTAGTATTTCCCCTAGCACTGAAGCTTTCTTT. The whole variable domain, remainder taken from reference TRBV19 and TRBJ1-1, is DGGITQSPKYLFRKEGQNVTLSCEQNLNHDAMYWYRQDPGQGLRLIYYSQIVNDFQKGDIAEGYSVSREKKESFPLTVTSAQKNPTAFYLCASSISPSTEAFFGQGTRLTVV.

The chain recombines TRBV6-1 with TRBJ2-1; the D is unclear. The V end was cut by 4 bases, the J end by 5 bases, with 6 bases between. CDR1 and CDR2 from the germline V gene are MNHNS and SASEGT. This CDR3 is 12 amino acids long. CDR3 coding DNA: TGTGCCAGCAGTGGTGGGCACAATGAGCAGTTCTTC. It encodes CASSGGHNEQFF.

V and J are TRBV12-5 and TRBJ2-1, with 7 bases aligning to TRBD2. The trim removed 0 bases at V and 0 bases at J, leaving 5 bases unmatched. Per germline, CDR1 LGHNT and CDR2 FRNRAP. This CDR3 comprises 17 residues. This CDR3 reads CASGLVPAGSSYNEQFF. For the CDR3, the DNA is TGTGCTAGTGGTTTGGTACCAGCGGGGAGCTCCTACAATGAGCAGTTCTTC.

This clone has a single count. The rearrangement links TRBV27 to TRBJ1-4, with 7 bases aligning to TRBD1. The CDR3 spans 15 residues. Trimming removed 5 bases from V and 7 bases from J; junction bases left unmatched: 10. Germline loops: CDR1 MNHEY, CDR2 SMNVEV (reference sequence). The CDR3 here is CASSQQGPMGEKLFF. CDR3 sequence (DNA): TGTGCCAGCAGTCAACAGGGGCCCATGGGTGAAAAACTGTTTTTT.

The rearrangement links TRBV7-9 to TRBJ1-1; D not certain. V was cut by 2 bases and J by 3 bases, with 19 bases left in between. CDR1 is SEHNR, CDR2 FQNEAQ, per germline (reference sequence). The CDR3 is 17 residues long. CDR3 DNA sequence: TGTGCCAGCAGCTTAAAGGCAGGCTCCCCGTTGCACACTGAAGCTTTCTTT. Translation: CASSLKAGSPLHTEAFF.

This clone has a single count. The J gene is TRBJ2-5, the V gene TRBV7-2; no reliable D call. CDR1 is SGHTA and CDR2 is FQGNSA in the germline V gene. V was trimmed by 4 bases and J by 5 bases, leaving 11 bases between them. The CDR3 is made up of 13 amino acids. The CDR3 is CASSSGSRETQYF. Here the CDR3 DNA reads TGTGCCAGCAGCTCTGGATCCAGGGAGACCCAGTACTTC.

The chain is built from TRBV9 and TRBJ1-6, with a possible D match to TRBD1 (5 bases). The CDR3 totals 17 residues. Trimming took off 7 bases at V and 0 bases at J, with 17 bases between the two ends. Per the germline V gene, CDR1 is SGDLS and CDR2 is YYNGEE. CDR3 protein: CASSRGVRNSYNSPLHF. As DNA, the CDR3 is TGTGCCAGCTCCCGGGGGGTCAGGAACTCCTATAATTCACCCCTCCACTTT.

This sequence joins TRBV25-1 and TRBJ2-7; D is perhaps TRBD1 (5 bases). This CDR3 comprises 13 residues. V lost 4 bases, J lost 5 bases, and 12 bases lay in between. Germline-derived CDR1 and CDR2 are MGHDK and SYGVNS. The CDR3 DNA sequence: TGTGCCAGCAGTGCAAGGGTACAGGACGAGCAGTACTTC. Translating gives CASSARVQDEQYF.